Below are 30 T cell receptor beta chains sequenced from a single sample in a study of CD8 T cells in ankylosing spondylitis. TCRdb re-called the 5' RACE reads with MiXCR, one entry per CDR3 protein. The sample holds 670,000 or so distinct CDR3 sequences, around 20% seen once. Findings and limits, study-wide: For ankylosing spondylitis blood, a TCR beta motif of eight or nine highly homologous variants appeared characteristic.

These receptors have no known antigen. The sequenced sample consisted of blood, either unsorted or a sorted T cell fraction (not recorded which). The receptors derive from a male donor with ankylosing spondylitis.

The chain has TRBV4-2 and TRBJ2-3; 8 bases agree with TRBD1. The CDR3 is 15 amino acids. V lost 3 bases and J lost 6; bases outside the gene matches: 8. From germline, CDR1 is LGHNA and CDR2 YNFKEQ. This CDR3 is CASSQLGTGSDTQYF. CDR3 coding DNA: TGTGCCAGCAGCCAGCTGGGGACAGGATCCGATACGCAGTATTTT.

This clonotype occurred a few times. The rearrangement links TRBV20-1 to TRBJ2-7, with 7 bases aligning to TRBD1. V lost 6 bases, J lost 4 bases, and 12 bases stayed unmatched. There are 14 residues in the CDR3. CDR1 DFQATT and CDR2 SNEGSKA come from the germline V gene (reference sequence). CDR3 nucleotides: TGCAGTGCCGCCGATACGACAGGGAAGTACGAGCAGTACTTC. Its translation: CSAADTTGKYEQYF.

This chain joins TRBV5-1 and TRBJ2-5; 10 positions match TRBD1. The J segment lost 3 bases and the V segment lost 4 bases, leaving 6 bases of the junction unmatched. CDR3 length: 15 amino acids. Germline values: CDR1 SGHRS, CDR2 YFSETQ. The CDR3 loop reads CASSRSGTGEETQYF. CDR3 nucleotides: TGCGCCAGCAGCCGGTCCGGGACAGGGGAAGAGACCCAGTACTTC.

The chain is built from TRBV9 and TRBJ2-7, with a tentative D call TRBD1 (6 bases). V lost 4 bases to trimming and J lost 3 bases, with 17 bases between them. CDR1 is SGDLS and CDR2 is YYNGEE in the germline V gene. This CDR3 is built from 15 residues. This chain's CDR3 is CASSQGGEGIYEQYF. CDR3 DNA sequence: TGTGCCAGCAGCCAAGGGGGAGAGGGGATCTACGAGCAGTACTTC.

This clonotype occurred many times. The chain uses TRBV25-1 and TRBJ2-5; no firm D call. Germline V CDR1 and CDR2: MGHDK, SYGVNS. The CDR3 contains 12 residues. Between the trimmed V and J ends, which lost 3 bases and 4 bases, there was a span of 6 bases. This CDR3 reads CASSEKLETQYF. CDR3 in DNA: TGTGCCAGCAGTGAGAAACTAGAGACCCAGTACTTC.

This clonotype was seen a handful of times. V gene TRBV18 combines with J gene TRBJ1-6, with a tentative D call TRBD1 (6 bases). V lost 0 bases to trimming and J lost 5 bases, with 8 bases between them. The CDR3 is made up of 15 amino acids. From germline, CDR1 is KGHSH and CDR2 LQKENI. The CDR3 DNA follows: TGTGCCAGCTCACCACCGGAGGGGGATAATTCACCCCTCCACTTT. Protein sequence: CASSPPEGDNSPLHF.

A remark on this clonotype: The junction does not match germline at one end; this may be a read error. The chain uses TRBV3-1 and TRBJ2-1; TRBD2 matches at 9 bases. Germline assignment: CDR1 LGHDT and CDR2 YNNKEL (reference sequence). The CDR3 is 15 amino acids. DNA for the CDR3: TGTGGCAGCAGCCAAGATATTAGCGGGAGTTATGAGCAGTTCTTC. It translates to CGSSQDISGSYEQFF.

This clonotype was recorded a few times. The chain uses TRBV20-1 and TRBJ2-7; D is ambiguous. The V and J ends lost 7 bases and 1 base respectively, with 14 bases between them. This CDR3 region has 13 residues. Germline CDR1 and CDR2: DFQATT and SNEGSKA (reference sequence). In DNA form, the CDR3 reads TGCAGTGGATCAGCCGTTCTATCCTACGAGCAGTACTTC. It codes for CSGSAVLSYEQYF.

The chain links TRBV2 to TRBJ2-3; tentatively, D is TRBD2 (6 bases). Germline CDR1 reads SNHLY; CDR2 reads FYNNEI. V dropped 4 bases and J dropped 1 base, with 12 bases sitting between them. The CDR3 runs 15 residues. The CDR3 protein is CASSVGGYGTDTQYF. Written as DNA, the CDR3 is TGTGCCAGCAGTGTCGGGGGATATGGCACAGATACGCAGTATTTT. Full variable domain (remainder filled in from reference TRBV2 and TRBJ2-3): EPEVTQTPSHQVTQMGQEVILRCVPISNHLYFYWYRQILGQKVEFLVSFYNNEISEKSEIFDDQFSVERPDGSNFTLKIRSTKLEDSAMYFCASSVGGYGTDTQYFGPGTRLTVL.

This chain links TRBV27 with TRBJ2-7; the D is unclear. The CDR3 is 13 amino acids. From germline, CDR1 is MNHEY and CDR2 SMNVEV (reference sequence). The V gene lost 2 bases and the J gene lost 7 bases, with 12 bases spanning the gap. CDR3 protein: CASSLGSTIEQYF. CDR3 DNA: TGTGCCAGCAGTTTAGGTTCGACAATAGAGCAGTACTTC.

J is TRBJ1-2 and V is TRBV5-6; maybe TRBD1 (5 bases). Trimming took 2 bases from V and 1 from J, leaving 9 bases between them. CDR1 is SGHDT and CDR2 is YYEEEE in the germline V gene. This CDR3 has 14 residues. CDR3 DNA: TGTGCCAGCAGCTTAAGGGGAGGTAACTATGGCTACACCTTC. Protein sequence: CASSLRGGNYGYTF.

This clonotype was observed at least ten times. CDR3 coding DNA: TGTGCCATCAGTGAGCCAGGACAGGCCAGAGAGACCCAGTACTTC. This encodes CAISEPGQARETQYF. The V call is TRBV10-3, the J call TRBJ2-5, with 7 bases matching TRBD1. The germline gives CDR1 ENHRY, CDR2 SYGVKD. V shed 2 bases, J shed 4 bases, and the junction held 7 bases outside the gene matches. There are 15 residues in the CDR3.

This clonotype was seen more than once but under ten times. The chain uses TRBV5-1 and TRBJ1-1, with 7 nucleotides matching TRBD1. This CDR3 is built from 14 residues. In germline, CDR1 is SGHRS, CDR2 YFSETQ. J gave up 4 bases and V 4 bases, and 7 bases lay outside the gene matches. The CDR3 is CASSPYDRVTEAFF. CDR3 nucleotide sequence: TGCGCCAGCAGCCCGTACGACAGGGTCACTGAAGCTTTCTTT.

This clonotype occurred many times. The chain employs TRBV12-3 or TRBV12-4 and TRBJ2-5; no definite D call. The length of the CDR3 is 12 residues. V gave up 3 bases and J gave up 5 bases, with 7 bases separating them. The chain's CDR3 is CASSFVTETQYF. The CDR3 DNA sequence: TGTGCCAGCAGTTTTGTCACGGAGACCCAGTACTTC.

This clonotype was seen only a few times. This chain joins TRBV20-1 and TRBJ2-3; 7 nucleotides align to TRBD2. Germline trimming cut 4 bases from V and 1 base from J; bases unmatched to any gene: 2. The germline V gene has CDR1 DFQATT and CDR2 SNEGSKA (reference sequence). The CDR3 extends over 13 amino acids. In DNA form, the CDR3 reads TGCAGTGCTAAGCTAGCGGGCACAGATACGCAGTATTTT. Encoded protein: CSAKLAGTDTQYF.

The rearrangement uses TRBV7-9 and TRBJ2-5; D is possibly TRBD2 (6 bases). Germline CDR1 reads SEHNR; CDR2 reads FQNEAQ (reference sequence). CDR3 size: 14 residues. V was clipped by 5 bases and J by 1 base, with 11 bases between them. Here the CDR3 reads CASSPGLSQETQYF. CDR3 nucleotide sequence: TGTGCCAGCAGCCCCGGACTATCCCAAGAGACCCAGTACTTC.

The chain employs TRBV18 and TRBJ1-1; TRBD1 agrees at 7 bases. Germline loops: CDR1 KGHSH, CDR2 LQKENI. The CDR3 has 14 amino acids. After removal of 3 bases from V and 4 bases from J, the junction contained 5 bases not matched to a gene. CDR3 residues: CASSPLDRVTEAFF. CDR3 nucleotide sequence: TGTGCCAGCTCACCCCTCGACAGGGTCACTGAAGCTTTCTTT.

This clonotype was counted many times. CDR3 protein: CASSFTAGANVLTF. CDR3 bases: TGTGCCAGCAGTTTCACAGCTGGGGCCAACGTCCTGACTTTC. The rearrangement uses TRBV12-3 or TRBV12-4 and TRBJ2-6; D not resolved. The V end lost 3 bases, the J end lost 2 bases, and 5 bases lay between the germline ends. The CDR3 runs to 14 residues.

The chain links TRBV21-1 to TRBJ2-7; TRBD2, the D gene given by the table, was not confirmed from the DNA. TRBV21-1 is deemed a pseudogene. There are 13 residues in the CDR3. CDR3 sequence reads: CASSNWATYEQYF. In DNA form, the CDR3 reads TGTGCCAGCAGCAATTGGGCCACCTACGAGCAGTACTTC.

Only a few counts were recorded for this clonotype. The rearrangement uses TRBV20-1 and TRBJ2-7; 8 bases align to TRBD1. The CDR3 consists of 12 residues. V lost 5 bases to trimming and J lost 2 bases; unmatched junction nucleotides: 2. Germline CDR1 is DFQATT and CDR2 is SNEGSKA (reference sequence). CDR3: CSALDRAYEQYF. The CDR3 nucleotides are TGCAGTGCTTTGGACAGGGCCTACGAGCAGTACTTC.

This clonotype was seen only a few times. Here the CDR3 reads CASSLESSNTEAFF. The DNA for the CDR3 is TGCGCCAGCAGCTTGGAAAGTTCGAACACTGAAGCTTTCTTT. This chain connects TRBV5-1 to TRBJ1-1; no firm D call. This CDR3 comprises 14 residues. Deletions cut 0 bases from V and 1 base from J, with 7 bases between. Germline V gene sequence: CDR1 SGHRS, CDR2 YFSETQ.

J is TRBJ2-3 and V is TRBV5-1; TRBD2 might be the D (6 bases). Germline-derived CDR1 and CDR2 are SGHRS and YFSETQ. Trimming pared 7 bases from V and 3 bases from J, leaving 15 bases between. The CDR3 has 14 amino acids. CDR3 DNA sequence: TGCGCCAGCTTGACTAGTTGCTATACAGATACGCAGTATTTT. Encoded protein: CASLTSCYTDTQYF.

The chain has TRBV30 and TRBJ1-1, with D uncertain. This CDR3 comprises 14 residues. Trimming took 3 bases from V and 5 from J, leaving 16 bases between them. Germline values: CDR1 GTSNPN, CDR2 SVGIG (reference sequence). CDR3 bases: TGTGCCTGGAGCCCAGACCTCCGAGGGACTGAAGCTTTCTTT. Residues: CAWSPDLRGTEAFF.

The chain couples TRBV6-2 or TRBV6-3 to TRBJ2-1; D call uncertain. V gave up 5 bases and J gave up 10 bases, with 24 bases separating them. Germline CDR1 and CDR2: MNHEY and SVGEGT. The CDR3 extends over 16 amino acids. The chain's CDR3 is CASSTPWGSADAEQFF. CDR3 in DNA: TGTGCCAGCAGTACCCCATGGGGTTCCGCGGACGCAGAGCAGTTCTTC.

The J gene is TRBJ1-3, the V gene TRBV7-8; D is uncertain. The CDR3 contains 16 residues. Trimming stripped 5 bases from V and 0 bases from J, with 14 bases between. Germline V gene lookup returns CDR1 SGHVS and CDR2 FQNEAQ. CDR3 coding DNA: TGTGCCAGCAGCCCACCCTTCGACATCTCTGGAAACACCATATATTTT. The encoded protein is CASSPPFDISGNTIYF.

This clonotype was counted only a few times. This chain uses TRBV4-3 with TRBJ2-7; a possible D gene is TRBD2 (6 bases). Per the germline V gene, CDR1 is LGHNA and CDR2 is YSLEER. The V end lost 1 base, the J end lost 2 bases, and 12 bases lay between the germline ends. CDR3 length: 15 residues. The chain's CDR3 is CASSQGTPGAYEQYF. The CDR3, as DNA: TGCGCCAGCAGCCAAGGGACCCCGGGGGCCTACGAGCAGTACTTC.

The chain combines TRBV5-1 with TRBJ2-3; D unresolved. Trimming stripped 4 bases from V and 6 bases from J, with 9 bases between. CDR1 and CDR2 from the germline V gene are SGHRS and YFSETQ. CDR3 size: 12 residues. CDR3 loop: CASSLSWDTQYF. The CDR3 nucleotides read TGCGCCAGCAGCCTCAGCTGGGATACGCAGTATTTT. Full variable domain (outside the CDR3, taken from reference TRBV5-1 and TRBJ2-3): KAGVTQTPRYLIKTRGQQVTLSCSPISGHRSVSWYQQTPGQGLQFLFEYFSETQRNKGNFPGRFSGRQFSNSRSEMNVSTLELGDSALYLCASSLSWDTQYFGPGTRLTVL.

This clonotype was detected a few times. V usage is TRBV27 and J usage is TRBJ2-1; D gene ambiguous. Trimming left V 5 bases short and J 2 bases short, with 13 bases between. The CDR3 covers 15 residues. Germline lookup yields CDR1 MNHEY and CDR2 SMNVEV (reference sequence). The CDR3 loop is CASSSQVSTYNEQFF. CDR3 coding DNA: TGTGCCAGCAGTAGCCAGGTCTCAACCTACAATGAGCAGTTCTTC.

The gene calls are TRBV12-3 or TRBV12-4 and TRBJ2-5; D is uncertain. V shed 0 bases and J shed 5 bases, with 16 bases lying between them. The CDR3 is made up of 16 amino acids. The CDR3 DNA sequence: TGTGCCAGCAGTTTAGCGCGTGATCTAGAGTGGGAGACCCAGTACTTC. Protein: CASSLARDLEWETQYF.

This clonotype was seen only a few times. This chain joins TRBV5-1 and TRBJ2-1, with TRBD2 matching 8 bases. Germline CDR1 is SGHRS and CDR2 is YFSETQ. V lost 4 bases to trimming and J lost 13 bases; unmatched junction nucleotides: 7. The CDR3 runs to 12 residues. The CDR3 coding sequence is TGCGCCAGCAGCGACTCCGGGACTAGTCAGTTCTTC. Residues: CASSDSGTSQFF.